This TCR beta chain was found in a study of blood T cell repertoires in COVID-19. Study as a whole: The origin of the acute and convalescent COVID-19 samples was the United States, Italy and Spain. The cDNA or gDNA used as material had been derived from T cells, B-cell-depleted T cells, or PBMCs.

Authors' analysis steps: Quantification of nucleated cells was approximated via reference gene primer amplification. The assay was immunoSEQ multiplex PCR, and TCRdb's table has in-frame clones only and misses some. V, J and clone size are taken as reported in that table, and D and trimming were inferred from the DNA itself. The sample gives around 160,000 clones, roughly 90% of which show up once; roughly a sixth is in the top ten. After removal of 5 bases from V and 5 bases from J, the junction contained 3 bases not matched to a gene. Germline values: CDR1 SGHTA, CDR2 FQGNSA. The CDR3 extends over 14 amino acids.

The gene calls are TRBV7-2 and TRBJ1-6; 7 bases are a match to TRBD1. Sequences were obtained from peripheral blood. This sequence originates from a man aged 55 to 70 with active or convalescent COVID-19. The CDR3 DNA is TGTGCCAGCAGCGTTGGGACAGATAATTCACCCCTCCACTTT. Residues: CASSVGTDNSPLHF.